These 5 T cell receptor beta chains came from one sample sequenced in a study of Ad26.COV2.S vaccination and SARS-CoV-2 variants. This table comes from immunoSEQ multiplex PCR, and its TCRdb copy is limited to in-frame clones, with some not included. The sample yields 440,000 or so clones, about nine tenths seen once. Described treatment: about 20 received Ad26.COV2.S at low or high dose, single or two shots; about five received placebo; per-sample allocation not given. Day 63 following the first vaccine or placebo injection was when the samples were taken. Material: peripheral blood, obtained in a trial of Ad26.COV2.S vaccine versus placebo. These receptors were collected from a person aged 18-65 years who received the Ad26.COV2.S COVID-19 vaccine or a placebo.

In DNA form, the CDR3 reads TGTGCCAGCAGATACACAGGGGGCGGGGTGTCGCGGACTGAAGCTTTCTTT. It specifies CASRYTGGGVSRTEAFF. The gene calls are TRBV28 and TRBJ1-1, with 9 nucleotides matching TRBD1. J gave up 5 bases and V 6 bases, and 16 bases lay outside the gene matches. Looked up from germline, CDR1 is MDHEN and CDR2 is SYDVKM. The CDR3 runs to 17 residues.

V and J are TRBV7-2 and TRBJ1-2; D unresolved. Germline V gene sequence: CDR1 SGHTA, CDR2 FQGNSA. Deletions cut 3 bases from V and 5 bases from J, with 7 bases between. The CDR3 covers 12 residues. The CDR3 sequence is CASSLRAYGYTF. The CDR3 coding sequence is TGTGCCAGCAGCTTGAGGGCATATGGCTACACCTTC.

This clone has a single count. This chain connects TRBV3-1 (or the pseudogene TRBV3-2) to TRBJ1-6; D not resolved. This CDR3 spans 13 amino acids. CDR1 is LGHDT, CDR2 YNNKEL, per germline (reference sequence). Trimming pared 1 base from V and 9 bases from J, leaving 7 bases between. CDR3 sequence reads: CASSQGPSSPLHF. CDR3 in DNA: TGTGCCAGCAGCCAAGGACCATCTTCACCCCTCCACTTT.

This chain joins TRBV2 and TRBJ1-1; D is unresolved. The V gene's germline CDR1 is SNHLY and CDR2 FYNNEI. V was trimmed by 4 bases and J by 0 bases, leaving 3 bases between them. The CDR3 spans 12 residues. The CDR3 region has the DNA TGTGCCAGCAGTGTCATGAACACTGAAGCTTTCTTT. Its protein product is CASSVMNTEAFF. Full variable domain (rest looked up from reference TRBV2 and TRBJ1-1): EPEVTQTPSHQVTQMGQEVILRCVPISNHLYFYWYRQILGQKVEFLVSFYNNEISEKSEIFDDQFSVERPDGSNFTLKIRSTKLEDSAMYFCASSVMNTEAFFGQGTRLTVV.

V usage is TRBV11-2 and J usage is TRBJ2-7, with D possibly being TRBD2 (5 bases). Trimming removed 4 bases from V and 0 bases from J, with 16 bases in between. The length of the CDR3 is 16 residues. Germline CDR1 SGHAT, CDR2 FQNNGV. CDR3 DNA sequence: TGTGCCAGCAGCTCTCCAAGAGGGATTAGCTCCTACGAGCAGTACTTC. This encodes CASSSPRGISSYEQYF. The full variable domain, its missing parts supplied by reference TRBV11-2 and TRBJ2-7, is EAGVAQSPRYKIIEKRQSVAFWCNPISGHATLYWYQQILGQGPKLLIQFQNNGVVDDSQLPKDRFSAERLKGVDSTLKIQPAKLEDSAVYLCASSSPRGISSYEQYFGPGTRLTVT.